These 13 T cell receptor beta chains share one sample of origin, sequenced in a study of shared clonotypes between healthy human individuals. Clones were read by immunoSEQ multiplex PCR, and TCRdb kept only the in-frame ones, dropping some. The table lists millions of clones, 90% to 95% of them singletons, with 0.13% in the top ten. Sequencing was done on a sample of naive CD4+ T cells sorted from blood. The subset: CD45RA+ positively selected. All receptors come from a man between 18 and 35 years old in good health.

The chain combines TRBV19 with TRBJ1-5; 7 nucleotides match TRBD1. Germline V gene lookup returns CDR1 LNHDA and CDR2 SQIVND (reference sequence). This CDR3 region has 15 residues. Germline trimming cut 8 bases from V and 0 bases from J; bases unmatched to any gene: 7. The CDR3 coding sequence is TGTGCCAGTTCACAGGGGAGTGCTAGCAATCAGCCCCAGCATTTT. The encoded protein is CASSQGSASNQPQHF.

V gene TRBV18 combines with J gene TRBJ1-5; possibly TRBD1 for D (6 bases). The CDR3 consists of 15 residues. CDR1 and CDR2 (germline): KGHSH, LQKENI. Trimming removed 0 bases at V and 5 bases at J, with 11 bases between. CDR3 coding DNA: TGTGCCAGCTCACCACCGGGCAGGGGCCATCAGCCCCAGCATTTT. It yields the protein CASSPPGRGHQPQHF.

This chain's CDR3 is CASSPQGRGGPETQYF. The DNA for the CDR3 is TGTGCCAGCAGCCCCCAGGGGCGGGGGGGCCCAGAGACCCAGTACTTC. The V call is TRBV7-2, the J call TRBJ2-5; TRBD2 aligns across 9 bases. The CDR3 is 16 amino acids. V lost 5 bases and J lost 4; bases outside the gene matches: 11. From germline, CDR1 is SGHTA and CDR2 FQGNSA.

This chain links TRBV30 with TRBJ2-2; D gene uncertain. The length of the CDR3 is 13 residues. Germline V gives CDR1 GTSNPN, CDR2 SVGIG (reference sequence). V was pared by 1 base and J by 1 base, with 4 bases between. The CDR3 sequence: CAWSAENTGELFF. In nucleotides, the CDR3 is TGTGCCTGGAGTGCCGAGAACACCGGGGAGCTGTTTTTT.

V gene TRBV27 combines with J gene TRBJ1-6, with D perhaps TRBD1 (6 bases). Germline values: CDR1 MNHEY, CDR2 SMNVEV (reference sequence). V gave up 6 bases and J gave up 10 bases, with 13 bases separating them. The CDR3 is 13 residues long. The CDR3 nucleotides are TGTGCCAGCAGCGAGACAGGCATATCACCCCTCCACTTT. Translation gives CASSETGISPLHF.

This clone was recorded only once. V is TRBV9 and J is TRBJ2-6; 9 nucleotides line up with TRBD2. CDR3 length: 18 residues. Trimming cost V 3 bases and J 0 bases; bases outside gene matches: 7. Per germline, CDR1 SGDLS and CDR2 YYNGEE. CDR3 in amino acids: CASSAGLATRSGANVLTF. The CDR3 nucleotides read TGTGCCAGCAGCGCCGGACTAGCGACCCGCTCTGGGGCCAACGTCCTGACTTTC.

CDR3 sequence (DNA): TGCGCCAGCAGCCAAGATACGTCCAACACCGGGGAGCTGTTTTTT. This gives the protein CASSQDTSNTGELFF. The rearrangement links TRBV4-3 to TRBJ2-2; D is undetermined. V gave up 0 bases and J gave up 2 bases, with 7 bases separating them. The germline CDR1 and CDR2 sequences are LGHNA and YSLEER. The CDR3 is 15 amino acids.

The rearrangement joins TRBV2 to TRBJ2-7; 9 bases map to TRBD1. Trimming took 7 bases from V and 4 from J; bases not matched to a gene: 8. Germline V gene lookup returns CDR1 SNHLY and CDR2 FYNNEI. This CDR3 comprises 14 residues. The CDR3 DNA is TGTGCCAGCAAAAGGACAGGGGAAACGTACGAGCAGTACTTC. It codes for CASKRTGETYEQYF.

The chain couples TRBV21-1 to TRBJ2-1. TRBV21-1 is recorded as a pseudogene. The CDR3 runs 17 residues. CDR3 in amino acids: CASSTIMDLQPYNEQFF. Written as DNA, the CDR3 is TGTGCCAGCAGCACCATTATGGACCTCCAACCCTACAATGAGCAGTTCTTC.

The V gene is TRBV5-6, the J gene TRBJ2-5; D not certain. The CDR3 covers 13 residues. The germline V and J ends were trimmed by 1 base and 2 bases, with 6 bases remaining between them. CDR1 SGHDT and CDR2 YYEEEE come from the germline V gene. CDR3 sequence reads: CASSLTHQETQYF. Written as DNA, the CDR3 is TGTGCCAGCAGCTTGACCCATCAAGAGACCCAGTACTTC.

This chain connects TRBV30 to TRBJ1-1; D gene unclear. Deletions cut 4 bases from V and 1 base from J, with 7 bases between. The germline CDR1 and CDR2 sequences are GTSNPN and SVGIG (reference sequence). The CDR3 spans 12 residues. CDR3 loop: CAWTLGNTEAFF. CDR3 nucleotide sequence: TGTGCCTGGACGTTGGGGAACACTGAAGCTTTCTTT.

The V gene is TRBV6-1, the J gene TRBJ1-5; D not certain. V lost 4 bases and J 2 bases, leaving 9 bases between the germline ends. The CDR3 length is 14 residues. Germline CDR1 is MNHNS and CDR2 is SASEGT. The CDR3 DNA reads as TGTGCCAGCAGTGCGGCCCGGGGCAATCAGCCCCAGCATTTT. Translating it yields CASSAARGNQPQHF.

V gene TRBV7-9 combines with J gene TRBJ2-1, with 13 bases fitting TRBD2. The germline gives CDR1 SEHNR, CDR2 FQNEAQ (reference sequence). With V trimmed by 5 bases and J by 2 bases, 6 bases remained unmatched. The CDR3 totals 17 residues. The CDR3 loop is CASSLGTSGAPYNEQFF. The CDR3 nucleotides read TGTGCCAGCAGCCTAGGGACTAGCGGGGCCCCCTACAATGAGCAGTTCTTC.